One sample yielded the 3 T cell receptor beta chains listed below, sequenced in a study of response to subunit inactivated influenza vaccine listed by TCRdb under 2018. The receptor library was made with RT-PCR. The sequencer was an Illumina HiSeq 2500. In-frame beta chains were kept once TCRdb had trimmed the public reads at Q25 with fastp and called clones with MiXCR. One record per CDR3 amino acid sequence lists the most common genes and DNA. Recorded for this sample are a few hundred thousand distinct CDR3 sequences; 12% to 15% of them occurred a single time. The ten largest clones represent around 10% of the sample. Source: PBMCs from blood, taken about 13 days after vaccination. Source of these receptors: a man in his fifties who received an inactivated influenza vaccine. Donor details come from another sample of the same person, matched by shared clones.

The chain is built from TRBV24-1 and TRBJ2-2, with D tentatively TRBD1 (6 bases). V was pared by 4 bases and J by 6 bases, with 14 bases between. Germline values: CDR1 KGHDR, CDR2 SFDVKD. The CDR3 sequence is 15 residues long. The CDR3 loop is CATSDPIQGSGELFF. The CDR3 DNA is TGTGCCACCAGTGACCCGATCCAGGGGTCCGGGGAGCTGTTTTTT.

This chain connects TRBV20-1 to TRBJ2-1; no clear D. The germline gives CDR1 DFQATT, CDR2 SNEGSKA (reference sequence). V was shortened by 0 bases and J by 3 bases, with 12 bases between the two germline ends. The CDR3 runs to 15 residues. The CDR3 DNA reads TGCAGTGCTAGAGAACGGCGAAACCGCTACAATGAGCAGTTCTTC. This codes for CSARERRNRYNEQFF.

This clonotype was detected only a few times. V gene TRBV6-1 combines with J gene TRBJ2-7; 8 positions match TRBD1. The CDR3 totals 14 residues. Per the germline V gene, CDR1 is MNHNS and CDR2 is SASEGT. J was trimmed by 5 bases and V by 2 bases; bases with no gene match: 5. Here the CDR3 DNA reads TGTGCCAGCAGTGAAACCGGGACAGGCGACGAGCAGTACTTC. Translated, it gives CASSETGTGDEQYF.